Here is one TCR beta chain with its context. Its antigen is not identified. Germline V gene lookup returns CDR1 ENHRY and CDR2 SYGVKD. V lost 6 bases, J lost 0 bases, and 20 bases lay in between. This CDR3 contains 17 residues. The data stem from a study of cytomegalovirus exposure and HLA in healthy donors. Study outcomes and limitations: A highly shared variant cluster was judged a likely technical artifact. Later analysis identified several of the most significant clusters that appeared linked to common viral pathogens. A missense variant in DCLRE1C was later tied to TCR beta V- and J-gene trimming.

The PCR made use of 60 Vbeta and 13 Jbeta primers. Assay: immunoSEQ multiplex PCR; the TCRdb copy retains only in-frame clones and omits some. The table includes 99,000 or so clones, under 85% detected once. Sequencing was performed on PBMCs. The rearrangement links TRBV10-3 to TRBJ1-1; the D gene is possibly TRBD1 (6 bases). The sequence derives from a woman aged 40 to 50 in good health and CMV-seropositive. CDR3 coding DNA: TGTGCCATCAGGGGGGTGGGGGCCCGTAAAATGAACACTGAAGCTTTCTTT. Translating gives CAIRGVGARKMNTEAFF.